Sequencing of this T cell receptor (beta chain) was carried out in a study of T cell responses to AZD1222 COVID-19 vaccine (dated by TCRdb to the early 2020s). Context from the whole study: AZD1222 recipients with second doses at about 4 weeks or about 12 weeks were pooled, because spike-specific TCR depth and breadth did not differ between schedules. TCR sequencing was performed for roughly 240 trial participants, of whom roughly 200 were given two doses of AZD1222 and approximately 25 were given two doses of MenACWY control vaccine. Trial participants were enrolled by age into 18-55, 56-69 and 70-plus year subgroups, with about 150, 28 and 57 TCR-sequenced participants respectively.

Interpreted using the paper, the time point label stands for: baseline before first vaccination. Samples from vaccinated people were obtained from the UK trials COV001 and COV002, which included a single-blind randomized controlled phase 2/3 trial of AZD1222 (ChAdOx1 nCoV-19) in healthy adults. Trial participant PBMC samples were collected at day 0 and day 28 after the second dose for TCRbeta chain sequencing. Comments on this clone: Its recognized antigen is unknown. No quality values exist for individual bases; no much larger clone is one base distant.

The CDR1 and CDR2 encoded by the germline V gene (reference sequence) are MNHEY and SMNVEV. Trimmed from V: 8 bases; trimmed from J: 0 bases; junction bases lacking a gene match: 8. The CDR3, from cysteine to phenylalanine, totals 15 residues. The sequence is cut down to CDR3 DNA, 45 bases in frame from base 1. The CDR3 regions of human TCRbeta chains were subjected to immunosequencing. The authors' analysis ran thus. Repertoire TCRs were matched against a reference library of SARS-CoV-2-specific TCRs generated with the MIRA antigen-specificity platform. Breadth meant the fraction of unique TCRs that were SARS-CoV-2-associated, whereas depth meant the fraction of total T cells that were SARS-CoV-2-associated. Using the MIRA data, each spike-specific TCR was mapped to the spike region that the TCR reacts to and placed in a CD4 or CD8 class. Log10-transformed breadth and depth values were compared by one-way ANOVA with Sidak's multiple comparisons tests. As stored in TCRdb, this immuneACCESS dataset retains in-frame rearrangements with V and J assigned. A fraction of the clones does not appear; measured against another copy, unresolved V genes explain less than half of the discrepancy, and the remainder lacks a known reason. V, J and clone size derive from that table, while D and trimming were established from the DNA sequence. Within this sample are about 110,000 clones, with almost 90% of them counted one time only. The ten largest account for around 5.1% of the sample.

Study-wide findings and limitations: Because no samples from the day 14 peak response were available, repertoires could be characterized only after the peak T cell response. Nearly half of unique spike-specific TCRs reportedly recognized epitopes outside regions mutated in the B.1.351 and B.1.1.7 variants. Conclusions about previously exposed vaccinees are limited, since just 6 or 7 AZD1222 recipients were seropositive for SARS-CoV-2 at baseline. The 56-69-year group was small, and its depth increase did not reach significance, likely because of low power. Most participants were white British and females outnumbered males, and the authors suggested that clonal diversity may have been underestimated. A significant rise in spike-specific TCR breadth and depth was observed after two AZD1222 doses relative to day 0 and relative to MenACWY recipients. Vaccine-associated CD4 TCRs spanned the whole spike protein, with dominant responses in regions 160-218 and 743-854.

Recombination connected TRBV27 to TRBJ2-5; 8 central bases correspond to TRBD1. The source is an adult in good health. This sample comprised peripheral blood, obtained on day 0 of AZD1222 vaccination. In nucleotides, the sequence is TGTGCCAGCGCTCAGACAGGGGCGTACCAAGAGACCCAGTACTTC. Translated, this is CASAQTGAYQETQYF.